The 7 T cell receptor beta chains reported below all come from one sample, sequenced in a study of cytomegalovirus exposure and HLA in healthy donors. Amplification used 60 Vbeta primers and 13 Jbeta primers. TCRdb's copy holds only in-frame clones and misses some; the assay was immunoSEQ multiplex PCR. Its listing shows about 41,000 clones. The specimen was PBMCs. Every receptor here comes from a man aged 25-40 years in good health and CMV-seronegative.

The chain combines TRBV6-5 with TRBJ1-2, with D perhaps TRBD1 (6 bases). The CDR3 has 14 amino acids. Germline loops: CDR1 MNHEY, CDR2 SVGAGI. Trimming took 5 bases from V and 4 from J, leaving 14 bases between them. The CDR3 coding sequence is TGTGCCAGCAGTCCCCCGGGGGGCATCTATGGCTACACCTTC. Translation gives CASSPPGGIYGYTF.

CDR3 bases: TGCGCCAGCAGCCAAGCCCTCGCCAGGGGAACCCTCCAAGAGACCCAGTACTTC. It translates to CASSQALARGTLQETQYF. The chain employs TRBV4-1 and TRBJ2-5; the D gene is possibly TRBD1 (6 bases). Trimming shortened V by 1 base and J by 1 base, and 19 bases separated the two germline ends. The CDR3 loop spans 18 amino acids. CDR1 and CDR2 from the germline V gene are MGHRA and YSYEKL.

The chain links TRBV7-2 to TRBJ1-4, with D perhaps matching TRBD1 (5 bases). CDR1 SGHTA and CDR2 FQGNSA come from the germline V gene. Trimming cost V 5 bases and J 5 bases, with 12 bases left between them. The CDR3 has 14 amino acids. In nucleotides, the CDR3 is TGTGCCAGCAGCCCGGGACTGCTGAATGAAAAACTGTTTTTT. Protein: CASSPGLLNEKLFF.

The rearrangement joins TRBV5-1 to TRBJ2-7, with D perhaps matching TRBD1 (6 bases). Germline V gives CDR1 SGHRS, CDR2 YFSETQ. V lost 1 base and J 2 bases, leaving 13 bases between the germline ends. CDR3 size: 15 residues. The CDR3 DNA sequence: TGCGCCAGCAGCTTGAGTCCAGGGGACACCTACGAGCAGTACTTC. As protein: CASSLSPGDTYEQYF.

The chain carries TRBV6-4 and TRBJ2-7; 11 bases match TRBD2. Germline assignment: CDR1 MRHNA and CDR2 SNTAGT. Unmatched junction bases numbered 15, after V lost 6 bases and J lost 2 bases. This CDR3 spans 18 amino acids. In DNA form, the CDR3 reads TGTGCCAGCAGAGACGAAAAAACTAGCGGGGGTAAAACCTACGAGCAGTACTTC. This sequence encodes CASRDEKTSGGKTYEQYF.

The rearrangement joins TRBV9 to TRBJ2-2; 10 nucleotides line up with TRBD2. CDR1 and CDR2 from the germline V gene are SGDLS and YYNGEE. The CDR3 runs to 16 residues. V lost 5 bases, J lost 5 bases, and 9 bases stayed unmatched. The CDR3, as DNA: TGTGCCAGCAGGGAAAAGAGCGGGGGGGATACCGGGGAGCTGTTTTTT. Amino acids: CASREKSGGDTGELFF.

This chain uses TRBV30 with TRBJ2-4; 8 nucleotides agree with TRBD1. Germline V lookup: CDR1 GTSNPN, CDR2 SVGIG (reference sequence). The V gene end was trimmed by 2 bases and the J gene end by 4 bases; junction bases not matched to a gene: 10. This CDR3 has 16 residues. In nucleotides, the CDR3 is TGTGCCTGGAGTCCGAAGGAGGGACAGGTGAAAAACATTCAGTACTTC. Translating it yields CAWSPKEGQVKNIQYF.